This T cell receptor beta chain was identified in a study of T cells in Graves' hyperthyroidism and ophthalmopathy. This CDR3 has 14 amino acids. Trimming pared 6 bases from V and 4 bases from J, leaving 14 bases between. From germline, CDR1 is SEHNR and CDR2 FQNEAQ (reference sequence). The TCR beta CDR3 regions underwent amplification using RNA transcripts as the source. First-round RT-PCR of the TCR CDR3 relied on the HTBI primer set. TCRdb reprocessed the multiplex PCR reads with MiXCR, giving one entry per CDR3 protein. Of about 840,000 distinct CDR3 sequences listed, approximately 40% are singletons. This clonotype is a singleton in its sample.

V gene TRBV7-9 combines with J gene TRBJ2-3, with a weak D call TRBD1 (6 bases). The receptor was isolated from a man younger than 30 with Graves' hyperthyroidism. Sequenced input: blood. DNA for the CDR3: TGTGCCAGCAGGCGCTACAGGGCGCCAGATACGCAGTATTTT. Protein: CASRRYRAPDTQYF.